One sample yielded the 26 T cell receptor beta chains listed below, sequenced in a study of blood T cell repertoires in COVID-19. Assay used: immunoSEQ multiplex PCR; TCRdb lists only in-frame clones, some missing. Of 18,000 or so clones in the sample, 70% to 90% are singletons; the top ten hold 8.5% to 10%. Sequences were obtained from peripheral blood. The origin of the receptors is a man between 40 and 49 years old with active COVID-19.

The CDR3 loop reads CASSYDRGEYDRRPSYNEQFF. The CDR3 DNA sequence: TGTGCCAGCAGTTACGACAGGGGAGAATACGATCGGAGGCCCTCCTACAATGAGCAGTTCTTC. The chain uses TRBV6-2 or TRBV6-3 and TRBJ2-1; 8 nucleotides align to TRBD1. The CDR3 is 21 residues long. Looked up from germline, CDR1 is MNHEY and CDR2 is SVGEGT. After removal of 2 bases from V and 0 bases from J, the junction contained 18 bases not matched to a gene.

The J gene is TRBJ2-1, the V gene TRBV6-2 or TRBV6-3; the match to TRBD2 covers 8 bases. CDR1 is MNHEY and CDR2 is SVGEGT in the germline V gene. The CDR3 consists of 21 residues. V shed 0 bases and J 0 bases; nucleotides not matched to a gene: 16. CDR3 coding DNA: TGTGCCAGCAGTTACTCGATCCGCGCGGGAGGCCCTATAAGCTCCTACAATGAGCAGTTCTTC. It yields the protein CASSYSIRAGGPISSYNEQFF.

V and J are TRBV7-6 and TRBJ2-1; TRBD1 might be the D (6 bases). Deletions cut 0 bases from V and 2 bases from J, with 14 bases between. CDR3 size: 17 residues. Germline V lookup: CDR1 SGHVS, CDR2 FNYEAQ. This CDR3 reads CASSLASGQRAYNEQFF. The CDR3 DNA follows: TGTGCCAGCAGCTTAGCCTCCGGACAGAGGGCCTACAATGAGCAGTTCTTC. Together with reference TRBV7-6 and TRBJ2-1, the CDR3 gives the full variable domain: GAGVSQSPRYKVTKRGQDVALRCDPISGHVSLYWYRQALGQGPEFLTYFNYEAQQDKSGLPNDRFSAERPEGSISTLTIQRTEQRDSAMYRCASSLASGQRAYNEQFFGPGTRLTVL.

The rearrangement uses TRBV7-2 and TRBJ1-1; the match to TRBD1 covers 9 bases. V was pared by 5 bases and J by 12 bases, with 13 bases of the junction left unmatched. The CDR3 totals 14 residues. Germline loops: CDR1 SGHTA, CDR2 FQGNSA. Written as DNA, the CDR3 is TGTGCCAGCAGCCTAAACAGGGGGCGTTACGGGACTTTCTTT. Protein sequence: CASSLNRGRYGTFF.

This chain uses TRBV7-9 with TRBJ1-2; 8 bases align to TRBD1. The germline V gene has CDR1 SEHNR and CDR2 FQNEAQ (reference sequence). There are 15 residues in the CDR3. Unmatched junction bases numbered 9, after V lost 2 bases and J lost 7 bases. The CDR3 DNA reads TGTGCCAGCAGCTTACAGGGGGCGCTTATAGGTGGCTACACCTTC. It specifies CASSLQGALIGGYTF.

The chain uses TRBV5-6 and TRBJ1-1; TRBD1 matches at 8 bases. The V segment lost 3 bases and the J segment 5 bases; nucleotides outside the gene matches: 6. The CDR3 sequence is 14 residues long. CDR1 is SGHDT, CDR2 YYEEEE, per germline. CDR3 DNA sequence: TGTGCCAGCAGCTGGGGGCAGGGGGCGACTGAAGCTTTCTTT. Protein: CASSWGQGATEAFF.

This rearrangement joins TRBV27 to TRBJ1-1; TRBD1 agrees at 10 bases. CDR1 MNHEY and CDR2 SMNVEV come from the germline V gene (reference sequence). Trimming cost V 4 bases and J 1 base; bases outside gene matches: 6. The CDR3 has 16 amino acids. As DNA, the CDR3 is TGTGCCAGCAGTTCCCTCCGACAGGGGGCGAACACTGAAGCTTTCTTT. Amino acid sequence: CASSSLRQGANTEAFF.

The chain carries TRBV7-2 and TRBJ2-2; 9 bases are a match to TRBD2. The germline V gene encodes CDR1 SGHTA and CDR2 FQGNSA. The CDR3 sequence is 16 residues long. The junction had 8 bases not matched to a gene; V was cut back by 2 bases and J by 7 bases. CDR3 nucleotides: TGTGCCAGCAGCTTAACCCCTAGCGGGACTGGCGGGGAGCTGTTTTTT. This sequence encodes CASSLTPSGTGGELFF.

The chain couples TRBV4-3 to TRBJ2-3; 8 nucleotides line up with TRBD1. Germline V gives CDR1 LGHNA, CDR2 YSLEER. V trimming: 4 bases; J trimming: 5 bases; junction bases outside the gene matches: 11. This CDR3 has 16 amino acids. CDR3: CASSPQGAGRGDTQYF. The CDR3 DNA reads as TGCGCCAGCAGCCCCCAGGGGGCAGGGAGAGGAGATACGCAGTATTTT.

The rearrangement links TRBV7-3 to TRBJ2-3; 8 bases agree with TRBD2. J lost 12 bases, V lost 5 bases, and 10 bases had no gene match. Looked up from germline, CDR1 is SGHTA and CDR2 is FQGTGA. This CDR3 has 13 amino acids. CDR3 coding DNA: TGTGCCAGCAGCCTAAACGCGCGGGGGGATCAGTATTTT. Its protein is CASSLNARGDQYF.

The CDR3 region is CASSTRTSVGELFF. The CDR3 nucleotides read TGCGCCAGCAGCACCCGGACTAGCGTAGGGGAGCTGTTTTTT. The J gene is TRBJ2-2, the V gene TRBV5-1; 9 nucleotides match TRBD2. Germline-derived CDR1 and CDR2 are SGHRS and YFSETQ. The length of the CDR3 is 14 residues. With V trimmed by 4 bases and J by 8 bases, 6 bases remained unmatched.

The CDR3 loop reads CASSEIDFSSYNEQFF. The CDR3 region has the DNA TGTGCCAGCAGTGAGATAGACTTTAGCTCCTACAATGAGCAGTTCTTC. The chain is built from TRBV2 and TRBJ2-1; D is ambiguous. The V and J ends lost 3 bases and 0 bases respectively, with 12 bases between them. Germline V lookup: CDR1 SNHLY, CDR2 FYNNEI. The length of the CDR3 is 16 residues.

The chain couples TRBV7-9 to TRBJ2-5; D is possibly TRBD1 (6 bases). Germline CDR1 reads SEHNR; CDR2 reads FQNEAQ (reference sequence). The CDR3 consists of 15 residues. V lost 7 bases and J lost 1, with 16 bases in between. Here the CDR3 DNA reads TGTGCCAGCAACCTCATCAGGACAGTCCAAGAGACCCAGTACTTC. This translates into CASNLIRTVQETQYF.

V is TRBV2 and J is TRBJ1-1, with TRBD1 matching over 8 bases. The CDR3 loop spans 14 amino acids. The J segment lost 4 bases and the V segment lost 4 bases, leaving 5 bases of the junction unmatched. CDR1 SNHLY and CDR2 FYNNEI come from the germline V gene. DNA of the CDR3: TGTGCCAGCAGTGGAAGGACAGGGAGCACTGAAGCTTTCTTT. Protein: CASSGRTGSTEAFF. The full variable domain, completed using reference TRBV2 and TRBJ1-1, is EPEVTQTPSHQVTQMGQEVILRCVPISNHLYFYWYRQILGQKVEFLVSFYNNEISEKSEIFDDQFSVERPDGSNFTLKIRSTKLEDSAMYFCASSGRTGSTEAFFGQGTRLTVV.

The V gene is TRBV14, the J gene TRBJ2-2; 11 nucleotides align to TRBD1. The germline CDR1 and CDR2 sequences are SGHDN and FVKESK. With 4 bases clipped from V and 6 bases from J, the junction kept 4 bases outside the gene matches. The CDR3 is 15 residues long. This chain's CDR3 is CASSPGDRGAGELFF. The CDR3 bases are TGTGCCAGCAGCCCCGGGGACAGGGGGGCCGGGGAGCTGTTTTTT.

The V gene is TRBV7-2, the J gene TRBJ2-7; D is unclear. V was shortened by 6 bases and J by 2 bases, with 8 bases between the two germline ends. Germline assignment: CDR1 SGHTA and CDR2 FQGNSA. CDR3 length: 12 residues. Here the CDR3 reads CASSYTTYEQYF. CDR3 nucleotide sequence: TGTGCCAGCAGTTACACTACCTACGAGCAGTACTTC. The full variable domain, in which reference TRBV7-2 and TRBJ2-7 provide the parts outside the CDR3, is GAGVSQSPSNKVTEKGKDVELRCDPISGHTALYWYRQSLGQGLEFLIYFQGNSAPDKSGLPSDRFSAERTGGSVSTLTIQRTQQEDSAVYLCASSYTTYEQYFGPGTRLTVT.

The J gene is TRBJ1-5, the V gene TRBV21-1; no DNA check was done on the table's D call, TRBD1. TRBV21-1 is shown as a pseudogene. The CDR3 runs to 14 residues. CDR3 DNA sequence: TGTGCCAGCACCGCGGCCAGGGGGCCCGCAATTTGCCCCTTT. Residues: CASTAARGPAICPF.

The chain uses TRBV14 and TRBJ1-1; TRBD1 matches 10 bases. Per the germline V gene, CDR1 is SGHDN and CDR2 is FVKESK. The J segment lost 11 bases and the V segment lost 3 bases, leaving 9 bases of the junction unmatched. CDR3 length: 14 residues. CDR3 loop: CASSHTGTGELAFF. For the CDR3, the DNA is TGTGCCAGCAGCCATACCGGGACAGGGGAATTGGCTTTCTTT.

This clone appeared a few times. The chain uses TRBV10-1 and TRBJ2-1; 13 bases are shared with TRBD2. The CDR3 is 18 residues long. Trimming at V came to 2 bases and at J to 7 bases, leaving 11 bases not matched to a gene. Germline CDR1 and CDR2: WNHNN and SYGVQD (reference sequence). The DNA for the CDR3 is TGCGCCAGCAGTGAGCCCGGGACTAGCGGGACCATAAAAAATGAGCAGTTCTTC. It yields the protein CASSEPGTSGTIKNEQFF.

This clone was picked up a small number of times. J is TRBJ2-1 and V is TRBV27; 8 bases fit TRBD2. The germline CDR1 and CDR2 sequences are MNHEY and SMNVEV (reference sequence). CDR3 length equals 17 residues. J was trimmed by 1 base and V by 3 bases; bases with no gene match: 8. CDR3 sequence reads: CASSFPTAGVSYNEQFF. CDR3 sequence (DNA): TGTGCCAGCAGTTTCCCTACAGCGGGAGTATCCTACAATGAGCAGTTCTTC.

This sequence joins TRBV20-1 and TRBJ2-1; D remains ambiguous. Germline CDR1 reads DFQATT; CDR2 reads SNEGSKA (reference sequence). The CDR3 contains 11 residues. Trimming left V 6 bases short and J 4 bases short, with 7 bases between. CDR3 DNA: TGCAGTGCCGACACATACAATGAGCAGTTCTTC. Protein: CSADTYNEQFF.

V and J are TRBV27 and TRBJ2-7; TRBD2 agrees at 8 bases. The CDR3 consists of 15 residues. The V gene's germline CDR1 is MNHEY and CDR2 SMNVEV (reference sequence). J was trimmed by 0 bases and V by 3 bases; bases with no gene match: 4. This CDR3 reads CASSLSSGGSYEQYF. DNA for the CDR3: TGTGCCAGCAGTTTGTCCAGCGGGGGCTCCTACGAGCAGTACTTC.

The J gene is TRBJ1-3, the V gene TRBV6-5; D gene uncertain. V was pared by 4 bases and J by 5 bases, with 3 bases between. The CDR3 consists of 11 residues. Germline lookup yields CDR1 MNHEY and CDR2 SVGAGI. In nucleotides, the CDR3 is TGTGCCAGCAGTTCCAGAAACACCATATATTTT. Translated, it gives CASSSRNTIYF.

The genes are TRBV5-1 and TRBJ2-7, with 9 bases matching TRBD2. CDR3 size: 16 residues. Germline loops: CDR1 SGHRS, CDR2 YFSETQ. V shed 4 bases, J shed 7 bases, and the junction held 15 bases outside the gene matches. The CDR3 here is CASSPSAGGTAYEQYF. The CDR3 DNA reads TGCGCCAGCAGCCCATCAGCGGGAGGAACTGCTTATGAGCAGTACTTC.

The chain recombines TRBV19 with TRBJ2-3; D is unclear. Per germline, CDR1 LNHDA and CDR2 SQIVND (reference sequence). The V end lost 5 bases, the J end lost 4 bases, and 13 bases lay between the germline ends. This CDR3 comprises 14 residues. CDR3 DNA sequence: TGTGCCAGTAGTTCCTGGCTGGGCGCAGATACGCAGTATTTT. Protein sequence: CASSSWLGADTQYF.

The genes are TRBV4-3 and TRBJ2-1; 9 bases agree with TRBD2. The CDR3 has 15 residues. Germline CDR1 LGHNA, CDR2 YSLEER. V shed 0 bases and J 6 bases; nucleotides not matched to a gene: 3. CDR3 loop: CASSQDGGRANEQFF. The DNA for the CDR3 is TGCGCCAGCAGCCAAGATGGCGGGAGGGCCAATGAGCAGTTCTTC.